Shown below are 5 T cell receptor beta chains from a single sample sequenced in a study of blood T cell repertoires in COVID-19. Using immunoSEQ multiplex PCR, the repertoire was profiled, and TCRdb retains in-frame clones only, with some absent. The table records some 420,000 clones, 85% to 90% of them present only once. Sequencing input: PBMCs or T cells enriched from blood (not recorded which). Receptors were obtained from a man in his thirties or forties who had recovered from COVID-19.

The chain couples TRBV18 to TRBJ2-3, with TRBD2 matching over 8 bases. Germline trimming cut 3 bases from V and 4 bases from J; bases unmatched to any gene: 3. Germline V lookup: CDR1 KGHSH, CDR2 LQKENI. The CDR3 has 14 residues. DNA for the CDR3: TGTGCCAGCTCACCTAGCGGGAACTCAGATACGCAGTATTTT. It yields the protein CASSPSGNSDTQYF.

The gene calls are TRBV10-3 and TRBJ2-7; TRBD2 matches 8 bases. Germline loops: CDR1 ENHRY, CDR2 SYGVKD. The trim removed 3 bases at V and 1 base at J, leaving 8 bases unmatched. The CDR3 length is 16 residues. In DNA, the CDR3 is TGTGCCATCAGTGAAACTAGCGGTAGACGGTCCTACGAGCAGTACTTC. Protein sequence: CAISETSGRRSYEQYF.

The chain is built from TRBV10-2 and TRBJ1-3, with a tentative D call TRBD1 (5 bases). V was pared by 7 bases and J by 2 bases, with 12 bases between. Looked up from germline, CDR1 is WSHSY and CDR2 is SAAADI. CDR3 length: 14 residues. The CDR3 is CASIDSTTGNTIYF. CDR3 nucleotide sequence: TGCGCCAGCATTGACAGTACAACTGGAAACACCATATATTTT.

The rearrangement joins TRBV28 to TRBJ1-1; 9 bases are shared with TRBD1. This CDR3 is 14 amino acids long. V was pared by 6 bases and J by 4 bases, with 6 bases of the junction left unmatched. Germline loops: CDR1 MDHEN, CDR2 SYDVKM. The CDR3 bases are TGTGCCAGCAGACCGGGACAGGGATTCACTGAAGCTTTCTTT. Residues: CASRPGQGFTEAFF.

V and J are TRBV5-1 and TRBJ2-1; a possible D gene is TRBD2 (6 bases). Germline CDR1 is SGHRS and CDR2 is YFSETQ. CDR3 length: 13 amino acids. V shed 7 bases and J shed 5 bases, with 13 bases lying between them. CDR3 bases: TGCGCCAGCCGGGAGCGGGTAGACAATGAGCAGTTCTTC. Protein product: CASRERVDNEQFF.